The 10 T cell receptor beta chains listed next were all sequenced from one sample in a study of blood T cell repertoires in COVID-19. Sequenced by immunoSEQ multiplex PCR; TCRdb stores in-frame clones only, minus some. Of 95,000 to 150,000 clones in the sample, 84% are singletons; the top ten hold 3% to 4.5%. Sequencing was done on a sample of PBMCs or T cells enriched from blood (not recorded which). These receptors came from a woman between 25 and 40 years old who had recovered from COVID-19.

This chain links TRBV28 with TRBJ1-1, with D uncertain. This CDR3 is built from 13 residues. V lost 3 bases and J 10 bases, leaving 15 bases between the germline ends. From germline, CDR1 is MDHEN and CDR2 SYDVKM. This CDR3 reads CASSFLRLVGAFF. CDR3 nucleotides: TGTGCCAGCAGTTTCCTCCGGTTAGTTGGAGCTTTCTTT. Supplemented by reference TRBV28 and TRBJ1-1, the full variable domain reads DVKVTQSSRYLVKRTGEKVFLECVQDMDHENMFWYRQDPGLGLRLIYFSYDVKMKEKGDIPEGYSVSREKKERFSLILESASTNQTSMYLCASSFLRLVGAFFGQGTRLTVV.

The chain is built from TRBV7-2 and TRBJ2-1; 7 bases are shared with TRBD2. V trimming: 1 base; J trimming: 9 bases; junction bases outside the gene matches: 6. The germline V gene encodes CDR1 SGHTA and CDR2 FQGNSA. CDR3 size: 14 residues. The CDR3 loop reads CASSLGGGLGEQFF. The CDR3 nucleotides read TGTGCCAGCAGCTTAGGGGGAGGGTTGGGTGAGCAGTTCTTC.

V and J are TRBV7-2 and TRBJ1-1; 10 bases map to TRBD1. V was clipped by 4 bases and J by 4 bases; unmatched bases: 3. Germline assignment: CDR1 SGHTA and CDR2 FQGNSA. This CDR3 has 14 amino acids. CDR3 region: CASSWDRGSTEAFF. CDR3 coding DNA: TGTGCCAGCAGCTGGGACAGGGGTAGCACTGAAGCTTTCTTT.

The genes are TRBV30 and TRBJ1-6, with D possibly matching TRBD1 (6 bases). This CDR3 contains 13 residues. Germline V gives CDR1 GTSNPN, CDR2 SVGIG (reference sequence). CDR3 sequence (DNA): TGTGCTTGCGAGGGGGATTTTTATTCACCCCTCCACTTT. Protein: CACEGDFYSPLHF.

V is TRBV5-3 and J is TRBJ2-5; TRBD1 aligns across 8 bases. TRBV5-3 is an ORF; its function is uncertain. Trimming took 4 bases from V and 4 from J; bases not matched to a gene: 12. The CDR3 has 16 amino acids. The CDR3 DNA reads TGTGCCAGAAGCGCCGGACAGGGAAGTTTTCGAGAGACCCAGTACTTC. The encoded protein is CARSAGQGSFRETQYF.

The V and J genes are TRBV28 and TRBJ1-2, with D unclear. V lost 4 bases to trimming and J lost 8 bases, with 11 bases between them. The length of the CDR3 is 12 residues. Germline V lookup: CDR1 MDHEN, CDR2 SYDVKM. The CDR3 is CASSWGGRGYTF. The CDR3 DNA is TGTGCCAGCAGTTGGGGAGGGAGAGGCTACACCTTC.

The chain uses TRBV4-1 and TRBJ2-1; TRBD2 matches 13 bases. This CDR3 has 17 amino acids. The germline V gene has CDR1 MGHRA and CDR2 YSYEKL. Germline trimming cut 0 bases from V and 6 bases from J; bases unmatched to any gene: 5. The CDR3 sequence: CASSQESWTSGSNEQFF. The CDR3 DNA reads TGCGCCAGCAGCCAAGAAAGTTGGACTAGCGGGAGCAATGAGCAGTTCTTC.

This chain's CDR3 is CASSLGRGFSSYEQYF. Here the CDR3 DNA reads TGTGCCAGCAGCTTGGGAAGAGGGTTCAGCTCCTACGAGCAGTACTTC. The chain carries TRBV5-4 and TRBJ2-7; perhaps TRBD2 as D (5 bases). The CDR3 consists of 16 residues. V was cut by 0 bases and J by 0 bases, with 13 bases left in between. Germline assignment: CDR1 SGHNT and CDR2 YYREEE (reference sequence).

CDR3 residues: CAWSMEVDTGELFF. The CDR3 DNA sequence: TGTGCCTGGAGCATGGAGGTAGACACCGGGGAGCTGTTTTTT. The chain uses TRBV30 and TRBJ2-2, with D perhaps TRBD2 (5 bases). CDR3 length equals 14 residues. V lost 3 bases, J lost 3 bases, and 11 bases lay in between. CDR1 is GTSNPN and CDR2 is SVGIG in the germline V gene (reference sequence).

This sequence joins TRBV7-8 and TRBJ2-2, with 7 bases aligning to TRBD2. Germline V gene data show CDR1 as SGHVS and CDR2 as FQNEAQ. The CDR3 contains 14 residues. After removal of 4 bases from V and 5 bases from J, the junction contained 4 bases not matched to a gene. The CDR3, as DNA: TGTGCCAGCAGCTGGACTAGGCTGACCGGGGAGCTGTTTTTT. This encodes CASSWTRLTGELFF.